The 5 T cell receptor beta chains below were found in one sample sequenced in a study of regulatory dendritic cells for organ transplantation. Produced via immunoSEQ multiplex PCR; TCRdb's table is partial and in-frame only. The sample contains tens of thousands of clones, 82% of which appear only once. Specimen: naive CD4+ T cells from blood. Specified subset: CD45RA+ naive T cells. The receptors stem from a human donor in good health.

This chain connects TRBV11-3 to TRBJ1-2, with 10 bases that match TRBD1. Trimming cost V 3 bases and J 2 bases; bases outside gene matches: 6. CDR1 SGHNT and CDR2 YENEEA come from the germline V gene. CDR3 length: 16 residues. CDR3 loop: CASSFGQGGSNYGYTF. In DNA, the CDR3 is TGTGCCAGCAGCTTCGGACAGGGGGGATCAAACTATGGCTACACCTTC.

V gene TRBV10-3 combines with J gene TRBJ2-1; TRBD2 aligns across 10 bases. V shed 11 bases, J shed 0 bases, and the junction held 4 bases outside the gene matches. The CDR3 covers 14 residues. Germline V gene sequence: CDR1 ENHRY, CDR2 SYGVKD. In DNA, the CDR3 is TGTGCCTCTTCTAGCGGGGGCTCCTACAATGAGCAGTTCTTC. Translating gives CASSSGGSYNEQFF.

V usage is TRBV6-1 and J usage is TRBJ1-4; D unresolved. CDR3 size: 13 residues. Germline CDR1 and CDR2: MNHNS and SASEGT. V lost 5 bases to trimming and J lost 4 bases, with 8 bases between them. Here the CDR3 reads CASSFGFNEKLFF. The DNA for the CDR3 is TGTGCCAGCAGTTTCGGTTTTAATGAAAAACTGTTTTTT.

This clone showed up just a few times. The CDR3 here is CASRLTGGLNQPQHF. CDR3 in DNA: TGTGCCAGCAGATTAACAGGGGGCCTCAATCAGCCCCAGCATTTT. The rearrangement links TRBV2 to TRBJ1-5; TRBD1 aligns across 9 bases. Germline V gives CDR1 SNHLY, CDR2 FYNNEI. The ends lost 6 bases at V and 3 bases at J; junction bases unmatched: 6. The CDR3 has 15 residues.

This chain connects TRBV5-6 to TRBJ2-7; tentative D call: TRBD1 (5 bases). The CDR3 consists of 12 residues. Germline-derived CDR1 and CDR2 are SGHDT and YYEEEE. Trimming removed 4 bases from V and 6 bases from J, with 11 bases in between. CDR3 protein: CASSPDRGEQYF. In DNA, the CDR3 is TGTGCCAGCAGCCCCGACAGAGGCGAGCAGTACTTC.